This TCR beta chain was sequenced for a study of Graves' ophthalmopathy and Graves' hyperthyroidism. Trimming took 6 bases from V and 8 from J; bases not matched to a gene: 12. The length of the CDR3 is 14 residues. Germline CDR1 reads MNHEY; CDR2 reads SMNVEV (reference sequence). Whole-study results and caveats: Blood was where most expanded thyroid clonotypes above 0.001 frequency also turned up.

In this sample, this clonotype turned up many times. Antigen unknown. In donors with ophthalmopathy, activity was moderate-to-severe, with CAS ≥3, NOSPECS ≥4 and duration under 3 months. Pregnant or lactating patients and those with other autoimmune diseases or uncontrolled infections were excluded. From RNA, the CDR3 regions of TCR beta chains were amplified and sequenced. The library came from an HTBI-primed first-round RT-PCR and a second-round multiplex PCR. TCRdb re-analysed the multiplex PCR reads in MiXCR, keeping a single row per CDR3 protein. This table holds under 350,000 distinct CDR3 sequences, about 17% found once.

This receptor was obtained from an adult man with Graves' ophthalmopathy. Sequenced: peripheral blood. This chain joins TRBV27 and TRBJ2-7, with 8 bases matching TRBD1. CDR3 region: CASRTGQDFSKQYF. CDR3 DNA: TGTGCCAGCAGAACGGGACAGGACTTTTCCAAGCAGTACTTC.